These 23 T cell receptor beta chains originate from one sample sequenced in a study of cytomegalovirus exposure and HLA in healthy donors. Produced via immunoSEQ multiplex PCR; TCRdb's table is partial and in-frame only. The data show about 160,000 clones, roughly 90% seen once. Sequenced: PBMCs. These receptors all come from a woman between 18 and 29 years old in good health and CMV-seropositive.

The chain links TRBV27 to TRBJ2-4; 8 nucleotides agree with TRBD1. The ends lost 2 bases at V and 7 bases at J; junction bases unmatched: 10. This CDR3 has 16 residues. Per germline, CDR1 MNHEY and CDR2 SMNVEV (reference sequence). CDR3 bases: TGTGCCAGCAGTTTAAACCTTAATACAGGGGGGAACATTCAGTACTTC. It encodes CASSLNLNTGGNIQYF.

This clone has just one count. V gene TRBV11-2 combines with J gene TRBJ2-2; D is undetermined. Germline CDR1 reads SGHAT; CDR2 reads FQNNGV. With 6 bases removed from V and 0 bases from J, the gap between germline ends came to 11 bases. This CDR3 is 15 amino acids long. The CDR3 loop reads CASRSPNSNTGELFF. CDR3 bases: TGTGCCAGCAGAAGCCCTAATTCGAACACCGGGGAGCTGTTTTTT.

The chain joins TRBV7-8 to TRBJ1-2; D uncertain. CDR1 is SGHVS and CDR2 is FQNEAQ in the germline V gene. Deletions cut 2 bases from V and 6 bases from J, with 7 bases between. This CDR3 is built from 12 residues. This CDR3 is CASSLMSDGYTF. CDR3 nucleotides: TGTGCCAGCAGCTTAATGTCTGATGGCTACACCTTC.

The chain employs TRBV14 and TRBJ2-7, with 8 positions matching TRBD2. The CDR3 sequence is 14 residues long. V shed 3 bases and J 2 bases; nucleotides not matched to a gene: 3. Germline CDR1 SGHDN, CDR2 FVKESK. The CDR3 DNA follows: TGTGCCAGCAGCCACACTAGCGGTACCTACGAGCAGTACTTC. Its translation: CASSHTSGTYEQYF. The full variable domain, its missing parts supplied by reference TRBV14 and TRBJ2-7, is EAGVTQFPSHSVIEKGQTVTLRCDPISGHDNLYWYRRVMGKEIKFLLHFVKESKQDESGMPNNRFLAERTGGTYSTLKVQPAELEDSGVYFCASSHTSGTYEQYFGPGTRLTVT.

This clone was recorded only once. The chain uses TRBV28 and TRBJ2-7, with TRBD1 matching 12 bases. Trimming cost V 6 bases and J 5 bases; bases outside gene matches: 5. The germline V gene encodes CDR1 MDHEN and CDR2 SYDVKM. There are 14 residues in the CDR3. The CDR3 DNA sequence: TGTGCCAGCAGAGCCGGGACAGGGGGCCACGAGCAGTACTTC. Translated: CASRAGTGGHEQYF. Full variable domain (outside the CDR3, taken from reference TRBV28 and TRBJ2-7): DVKVTQSSRYLVKRTGEKVFLECVQDMDHENMFWYRQDPGLGLRLIYFSYDVKMKEKGDIPEGYSVSREKKERFSLILESASTNQTSMYLCASRAGTGGHEQYFGPGTRLTVT.

The rearrangement links TRBV30 to TRBJ2-3; D gene unclear. Germline loops: CDR1 GTSNPN, CDR2 SVGIG (reference sequence). The CDR3 is made up of 13 amino acids. V was pared by 4 bases and J by 5 bases, with 13 bases between. The CDR3 DNA follows: TGTGCCTGGACAGGCAATGGTAAAGATACGCAGTATTTT. Protein product: CAWTGNGKDTQYF. The variable domain in full, with the rest retrieved from reference TRBV30 and TRBJ2-3, is SQTIHQWPATLVQPVGSPLSLECTVEGTSNPNLYWYRQAAGRGLQLLFYSVGIGQISSEVPQNLSASRPQDRQFILSSKKLLLSDSGFYLCAWTGNGKDTQYFGPGTRLTVL.

The chain joins TRBV4-2 to TRBJ2-2; TRBD2 matches at 11 bases. Germline V gene lookup returns CDR1 LGHNA and CDR2 YNFKEQ. J was trimmed by 1 base and V by 2 bases; bases with no gene match: 3. The CDR3 is made up of 17 amino acids. The chain's CDR3 is CASSQLGLAGNTGELFF. The CDR3 DNA reads TGTGCCAGCAGCCAACTAGGACTAGCGGGGAACACCGGGGAGCTGTTTTTT.

The J gene is TRBJ2-1, the V gene TRBV11-3; 8 positions agree with TRBD2. The V gene's germline CDR1 is SGHNT and CDR2 YENEEA. The CDR3 covers 17 residues. V gave up 0 bases and J gave up 4 bases; unmatched junction bases: 8. CDR3 residues: CASSLEATSGVYNEQFF. CDR3 coding DNA: TGTGCCAGCAGCTTAGAGGCAACTAGCGGAGTTTACAATGAGCAGTTCTTC.

This rearrangement joins TRBV4-2 to TRBJ2-5, with TRBD2 matching 7 bases. The CDR3 totals 15 residues. CDR1 LGHNA and CDR2 YNFKEQ come from the germline V gene. V dropped 4 bases and J dropped 0; count of bases not matched to a gene: 5. The CDR3: CASSLSGYNQETQYF. CDR3 nucleotide sequence: TGTGCCAGCAGCCTTAGCGGGTATAACCAAGAGACCCAGTACTTC.

In DNA, the CDR3 is TGTGCCAGCAGCCTCGGACAGGGAGGTGATGAAGCTTTCTTT. Translating gives CASSLGQGGDEAFF. J is TRBJ1-1 and V is TRBV7-9; 8 nucleotides match TRBD1. Germline V CDR1 and CDR2: SEHNR, FQNEAQ (reference sequence). CDR3 length: 14 residues. The J segment lost 7 bases and the V segment lost 5 bases, leaving 9 bases of the junction unmatched.

The chain is built from TRBV4-1 and TRBJ2-3, with 12 nucleotides matching TRBD2. The CDR3 contains 21 residues. V lost 1 base and J lost 6; bases outside the gene matches: 20. Germline V CDR1 and CDR2: MGHRA, YSYEKL. The CDR3 region is CASSQGGSGTATSGSWDTQYF. The CDR3 bases are TGCGCCAGCAGCCAAGGGGGCTCCGGGACAGCGACTAGCGGGAGCTGGGATACGCAGTATTTT.

The J gene is TRBJ2-2, the V gene TRBV27; 7 nucleotides line up with TRBD2. V dropped 5 bases and J dropped 7; count of bases not matched to a gene: 13. This CDR3 is built from 16 residues. Germline CDR1 reads MNHEY; CDR2 reads SMNVEV (reference sequence). CDR3 residues: CASSLIVAGASGELFF. The CDR3, as DNA: TGTGCCAGCAGTCTGATTGTGGCGGGAGCGAGCGGGGAGCTGTTTTTT.

This rearrangement joins TRBV6-5 to TRBJ2-1; 8 bases fit TRBD1. Germline CDR1 is MNHEY and CDR2 is SVGAGI. The V gene end was trimmed by 6 bases and the J gene end by 0 bases; junction bases not matched to a gene: 4. The CDR3 length is 15 residues. DNA of the CDR3: TGTGCCAGCAGGGGACAGGTCAGCTCCTACAATGAGCAGTTCTTC. This codes for CASRGQVSSYNEQFF.

This clone is a singleton in its sample. CDR3 DNA: TGTGCCAGTAGTCCGACTAGCGGGGGGACACGCGGGGAGCTGTTTTTT. Its protein product is CASSPTSGGTRGELFF. This chain links TRBV19 with TRBJ2-2; 13 nucleotides align to TRBD2. Germline V gene data show CDR1 as LNHDA and CDR2 as SQIVND (reference sequence). This CDR3 region has 16 residues. V gave up 5 bases and J gave up 7 bases; unmatched junction bases: 7.

This chain's CDR3 is CASSEFNNEQFF. DNA for the CDR3: TGTGCCAGCAGTGAATTCAACAATGAGCAGTTCTTC. This chain joins TRBV2 and TRBJ2-1, with D uncertain. Germline V gene data show CDR1 as SNHLY and CDR2 as FYNNEI. V was clipped by 2 bases and J by 5 bases, with 4 bases between them. CDR3 length: 12 residues.

This chain uses TRBV4-3 with TRBJ2-7; tentative D call: TRBD2 (5 bases). Germline assignment: CDR1 LGHNA and CDR2 YSLEER. The V end lost 4 bases, the J end lost 4 bases, and 14 bases lay between the germline ends. CDR3 length: 14 amino acids. The CDR3 here is CASSRRRSGYEQYF. The CDR3 DNA is TGCGCCAGCAGCCGGAGGAGGAGTGGGTACGAGCAGTACTTC.

This clone was seen just once. The chain uses TRBV6-1 and TRBJ1-2; 7 bases map to TRBD1. The CDR3 runs to 13 residues. CDR1 and CDR2 (germline): MNHNS, SASEGT. With V trimmed by 7 bases and J by 4 bases, 6 bases remained unmatched. CDR3: CASIARDSYGYTF. The CDR3 bases are TGTGCCAGCATCGCACGGGACAGCTATGGCTACACCTTC.

V is TRBV14 and J is TRBJ2-1; D perhaps matches TRBD2 (5 bases). Trimming took off 4 bases at V and 8 bases at J, with 18 bases between the two ends. The CDR3 loop spans 15 amino acids. CDR1 is SGHDN, CDR2 FVKESK, per germline. The CDR3 region is CASSLLATRVDEQFF. DNA of the CDR3: TGTGCCAGCAGCCTGTTAGCGACGCGCGTCGATGAGCAGTTCTTC.

The sample holds one count of this clone. This rearrangement joins TRBV4-2 to TRBJ1-2; unclear D gene. CDR1 LGHNA and CDR2 YNFKEQ come from the germline V gene. The CDR3 runs 14 residues. Trimming removed 0 bases at V and 1 base at J, with 6 bases between. The CDR3 protein is CASSQDSDNYGYTF. CDR3 nucleotides: TGTGCCAGCAGCCAAGATTCAGATAACTATGGCTACACCTTC.

As for this clone: A read error may account for a junction end that differs from germline. The rearrangement joins TRBV7-7 to TRBJ2-1; D not resolved. Looked up from germline, CDR1 is SSHAT and CDR2 is FNYEAQ (reference sequence). This CDR3 spans 15 amino acids. CDR3 protein: CASSLGLLSYNEQFF. CDR3 DNA: TGTGCTAGCAGCCTCGGTCTCCTCTCCTACAATGAGCAGTTCTTC. The whole variable domain, filled in from reference TRBV7-7 and TRBJ2-1, reads GAGVSQSPRYKVTKRGQDVTLRCDPISSHATLYWYQQALGQGPEFLTYFNYEAQPDKSGLPSDRFSAERPEGSISTLTIQRTEQRDSAMYRCASSLGLLSYNEQFFGPGTRLTVL.

This chain uses TRBV7-9 with TRBJ2-1, with D possibly TRBD1 on 5 matching bases. Trimming pared 6 bases from V and 5 bases from J, leaving 20 bases between. There are 16 residues in the CDR3. Germline V gives CDR1 SEHNR, CDR2 FQNEAQ (reference sequence). CDR3 loop: CASSFSVGVGHNEQFF. CDR3 sequence (DNA): TGTGCCAGCAGTTTTAGTGTAGGGGTAGGTCACAATGAGCAGTTCTTC.

This clone has only one observation. This chain connects TRBV6-5 to TRBJ2-1; no clear D. Per germline, CDR1 MNHEY and CDR2 SVGAGI. The CDR3 spans 11 residues. The V end was cut by 2 bases, the J end by 16 bases, with 12 bases between. The CDR3: CASSYRLFFFF. The CDR3 nucleotides are TGTGCCAGCAGTTACCGGTTGTTCTTTTTCTTC.

The V gene is TRBV7-3, the J gene TRBJ2-1, with 11 bases that match TRBD2. Germline V gives CDR1 SGHTA, CDR2 FQGTGA. The CDR3 length is 16 residues. V lost 5 bases to trimming and J lost 3 bases; unmatched junction nucleotides: 6. CDR3 protein: CASSPLAGGRYNEQFF. CDR3 sequence (DNA): TGTGCCAGCAGCCCGCTAGCGGGAGGCCGCTACAATGAGCAGTTCTTC.